This T cell receptor (beta chain) was sequenced for a study of blood T cell repertoires in COVID-19. As handled by the study authors: It was from reference gene primer amplification that nucleated cell counts were estimated. Profiled with immunoSEQ multiplex PCR; TCRdb holds only in-frame clones, not every one. The D gene and trimming were derived from the DNA, and the V and J assignments and clone size from that table. The sample lists 50,000 or so clones; over 85% were seen once. V was trimmed by 0 bases and J by 5 bases, leaving 8 bases between them. This CDR3 has 13 amino acids. Germline V gives CDR1 GTSNPN, CDR2 SVGIG (reference sequence).

This receptor was obtained from a human donor in a cohort sampled during active COVID-19. This chain joins TRBV30 and TRBJ1-5; a weak D match, TRBD1 (6 bases). The sequenced sample was peripheral blood. CDR3 sequence: CAWSVGGDQPQHF. The CDR3, as DNA: TGTGCCTGGAGTGTAGGGGGGGATCAGCCCCAGCATTTT.